The entry that follows covers one T cell receptor (beta chain) sequence. In the study's own analysis: Amplification from reference gene primers served as the basis for estimated nucleated cell counts. Libraries were prepared by immunoSEQ multiplex PCR; TCRdb keeps only in-frame clonotypes and omits some of them. V and J calls and clone size are copied from that table; D and trimming were computed from the DNA. Here the sample spans some 120,000 clones, over 75% being singletons. The sample belongs to a study of blood T cell repertoires in COVID-19. Study summary: Samples of COVID-19 (acute and convalescent) were obtained from the United States, Italy and Spain. T cells, B-cell-depleted T cells, or PBMCs supplied cDNA or gDNA.

V was pared by 2 bases and J by 5 bases, with 14 bases of the junction left unmatched. The CDR3 has 17 amino acids. This TCR was recovered from a man aged 70 or older with active or convalescent COVID-19. The genes are TRBV23-1 and TRBJ2-7; TRBD2 aligns across 8 bases. TRBV23-1 is placed among ORFs of uncertain function. Sequenced sample: peripheral blood. The CDR3 DNA follows: TGCGCCAGCAGTCAACGTCGCGGGAGGCCCCCTGGCGACGAGCAGTACTTC. Translation: CASSQRRGRPPGDEQYF.